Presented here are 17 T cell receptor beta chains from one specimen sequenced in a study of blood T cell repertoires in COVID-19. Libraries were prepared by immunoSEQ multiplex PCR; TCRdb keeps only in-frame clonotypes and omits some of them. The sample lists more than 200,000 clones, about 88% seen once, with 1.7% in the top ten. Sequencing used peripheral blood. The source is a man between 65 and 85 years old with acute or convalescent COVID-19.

The CDR3 sequence: CASSDRGRVEQYF. The CDR3 bases are TGTGCCAGCAGTGACAGGGGAAGGGTAGAGCAGTACTTC. V and J are TRBV2 and TRBJ2-7; weak D call: TRBD1 (6 bases). The CDR3 spans 13 residues. V lost 3 bases and J lost 7, with 13 bases in between. From germline, CDR1 is SNHLY and CDR2 FYNNEI.

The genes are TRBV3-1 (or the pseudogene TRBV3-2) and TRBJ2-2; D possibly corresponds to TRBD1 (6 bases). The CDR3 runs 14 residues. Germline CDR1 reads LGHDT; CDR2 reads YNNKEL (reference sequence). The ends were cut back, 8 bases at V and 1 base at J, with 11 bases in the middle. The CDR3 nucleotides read TGTGCCAGCGAAGACAGGAAGAACACCGGGGAGCTGTTTTTT. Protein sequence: CASEDRKNTGELFF.

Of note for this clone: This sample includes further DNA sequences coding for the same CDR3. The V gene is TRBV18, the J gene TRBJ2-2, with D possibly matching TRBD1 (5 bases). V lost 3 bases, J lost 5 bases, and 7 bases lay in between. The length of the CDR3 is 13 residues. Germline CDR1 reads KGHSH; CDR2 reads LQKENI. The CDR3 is CASSPQGTGELFF. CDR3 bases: TGTGCCAGCTCACCGCAGGGTACCGGGGAGCTGTTTTTT. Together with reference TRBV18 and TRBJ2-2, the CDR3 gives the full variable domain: NAGVMQNPRHLVRRRGQEARLRCSPMKGHSHVYWYRQLPEEGLKFMVYLQKENIIDESGMPKERFSAEFPKEGPSILRIQQVVRGDSAAYFCASSPQGTGELFFGEGSRLTVL.

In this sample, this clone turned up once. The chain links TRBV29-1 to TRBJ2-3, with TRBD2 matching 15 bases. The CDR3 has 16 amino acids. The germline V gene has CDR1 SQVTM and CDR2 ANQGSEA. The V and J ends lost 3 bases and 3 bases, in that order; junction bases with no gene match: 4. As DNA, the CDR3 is TGCAGCGTTGACGGAGGGACTAGCGGGAGGACAGATACGCAGTATTTT. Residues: CSVDGGTSGRTDTQYF.

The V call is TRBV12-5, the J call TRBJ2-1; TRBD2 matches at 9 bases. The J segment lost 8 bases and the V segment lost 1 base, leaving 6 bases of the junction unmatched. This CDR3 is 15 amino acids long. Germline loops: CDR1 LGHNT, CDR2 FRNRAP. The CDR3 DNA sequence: TGTGCTAGTGGTTTGGCCTCTAGCGGGATGGATGAGCAGTTCTTC. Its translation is CASGLASSGMDEQFF. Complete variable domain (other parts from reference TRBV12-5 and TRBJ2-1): DARVTQTPRHKVTEMGQEVTMRCQPILGHNTVFWYRQTMMQGLELLAYFRNRAPLDDSGMPKDRFSAEMPDATLATLKIQPSEPRDSAVYFCASGLASSGMDEQFFGPGTRLTVL.

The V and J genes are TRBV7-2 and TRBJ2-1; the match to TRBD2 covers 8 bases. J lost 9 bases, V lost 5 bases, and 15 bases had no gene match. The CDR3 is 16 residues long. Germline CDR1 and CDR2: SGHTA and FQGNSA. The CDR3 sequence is CASSESISGSGSEQFF. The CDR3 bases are TGTGCCAGCAGCGAATCGATCAGCGGGAGTGGGAGTGAGCAGTTCTTC.

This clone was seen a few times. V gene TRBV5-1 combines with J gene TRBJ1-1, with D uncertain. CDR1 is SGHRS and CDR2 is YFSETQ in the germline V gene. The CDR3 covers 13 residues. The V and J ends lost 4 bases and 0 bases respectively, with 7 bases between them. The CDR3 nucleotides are TGCGCCAGCAGCGACATCATGAACACTGAAGCTTTCTTT. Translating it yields CASSDIMNTEAFF. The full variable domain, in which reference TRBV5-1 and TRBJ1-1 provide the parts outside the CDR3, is KAGVTQTPRYLIKTRGQQVTLSCSPISGHRSVSWYQQTPGQGLQFLFEYFSETQRNKGNFPGRFSGRQFSNSRSEMNVSTLELGDSALYLCASSDIMNTEAFFGQGTRLTVV.

CDR3 protein: CASSLMGSLLSGANVLTF. The CDR3 bases are TGTGCCAGCAGCTTAATGGGCAGCCTCCTCTCTGGGGCCAACGTCCTGACTTTC. The chain recombines TRBV7-9 with TRBJ2-6; the D is unclear. CDR1 is SEHNR, CDR2 FQNEAQ, per germline (reference sequence). CDR3 length equals 18 residues. Deletions cut 2 bases from V and 0 bases from J, with 14 bases between.

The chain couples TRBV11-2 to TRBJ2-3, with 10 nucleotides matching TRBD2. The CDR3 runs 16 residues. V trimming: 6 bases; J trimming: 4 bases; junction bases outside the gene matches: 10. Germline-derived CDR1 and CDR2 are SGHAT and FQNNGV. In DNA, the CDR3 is TGTGCCAGCAGTCGCCTAGCGGGAGCTCGAGCAGATACGCAGTATTTT. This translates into CASSRLAGARADTQYF. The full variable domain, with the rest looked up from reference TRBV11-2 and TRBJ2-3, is EAGVAQSPRYKIIEKRQSVAFWCNPISGHATLYWYQQILGQGPKLLIQFQNNGVVDDSQLPKDRFSAERLKGVDSTLKIQPAKLEDSAVYLCASSRLAGARADTQYFGPGTRLTVL.

This chain's CDR3 is CATCLQGANEKLFF. CDR3 nucleotides: TGTGCCACCTGTCTACAGGGGGCGAACGAAAAACTGTTTTTT. This chain links TRBV6-5 with TRBJ1-4, with 9 bases matching TRBD1. The CDR3 runs to 14 residues. Per the germline V gene, CDR1 is MNHEY and CDR2 is SVGAGI. Trimming cost V 10 bases and J 8 bases; bases outside gene matches: 11.

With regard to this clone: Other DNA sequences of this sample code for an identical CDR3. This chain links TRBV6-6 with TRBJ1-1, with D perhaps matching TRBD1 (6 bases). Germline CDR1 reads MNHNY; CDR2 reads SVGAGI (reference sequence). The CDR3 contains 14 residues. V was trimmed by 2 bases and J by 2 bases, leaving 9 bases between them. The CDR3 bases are TGTGCCAGCAGTTACGCAGGGGATAACACTGAAGCTTTCTTT. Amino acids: CASSYAGDNTEAFF.

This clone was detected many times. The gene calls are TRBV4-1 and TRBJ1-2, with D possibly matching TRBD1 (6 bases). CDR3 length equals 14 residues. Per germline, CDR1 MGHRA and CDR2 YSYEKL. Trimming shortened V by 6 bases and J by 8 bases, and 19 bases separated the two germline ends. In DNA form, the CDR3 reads TGCGCCAGCAGTCTACAGGGTCCTTCGGAAGGCTACACCTTC. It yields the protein CASSLQGPSEGYTF.

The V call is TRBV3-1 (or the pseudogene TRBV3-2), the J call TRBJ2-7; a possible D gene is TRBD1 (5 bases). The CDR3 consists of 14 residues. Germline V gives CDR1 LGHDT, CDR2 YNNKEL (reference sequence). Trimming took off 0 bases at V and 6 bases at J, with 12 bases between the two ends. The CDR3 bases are TGTGCCAGCAGCCAAGAGACAGCGACGGGCGAGCAGTACTTC. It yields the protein CASSQETATGEQYF.

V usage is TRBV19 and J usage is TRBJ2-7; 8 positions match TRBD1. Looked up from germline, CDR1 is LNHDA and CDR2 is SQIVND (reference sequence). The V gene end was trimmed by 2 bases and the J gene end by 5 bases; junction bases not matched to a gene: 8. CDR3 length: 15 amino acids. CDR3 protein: CASSIRRTGYNEQYF. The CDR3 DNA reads TGTGCCAGTAGTATAAGACGGACAGGGTACAACGAGCAGTACTTC. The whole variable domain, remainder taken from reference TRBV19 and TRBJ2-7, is DGGITQSPKYLFRKEGQNVTLSCEQNLNHDAMYWYRQDPGQGLRLIYYSQIVNDFQKGDIAEGYSVSREKKESFPLTVTSAQKNPTAFYLCASSIRRTGYNEQYFGPGTRLTVT.

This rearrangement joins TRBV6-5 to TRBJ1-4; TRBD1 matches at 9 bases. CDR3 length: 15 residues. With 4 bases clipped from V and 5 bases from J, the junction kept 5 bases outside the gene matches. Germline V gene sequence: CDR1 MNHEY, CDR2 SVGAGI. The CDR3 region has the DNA TGTGCCAGCAGTTCTACAGGGGGCTGGAATGAAAAACTGTTTTTT. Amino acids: CASSSTGGWNEKLFF.

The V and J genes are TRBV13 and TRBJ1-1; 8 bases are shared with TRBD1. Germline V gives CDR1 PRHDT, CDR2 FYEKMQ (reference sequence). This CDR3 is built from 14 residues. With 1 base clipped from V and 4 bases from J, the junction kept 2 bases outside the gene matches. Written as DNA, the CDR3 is TGTGCCAGCAGCTTAGCCGACAGGGGCACTGAAGCTTTCTTT. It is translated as CASSLADRGTEAFF.

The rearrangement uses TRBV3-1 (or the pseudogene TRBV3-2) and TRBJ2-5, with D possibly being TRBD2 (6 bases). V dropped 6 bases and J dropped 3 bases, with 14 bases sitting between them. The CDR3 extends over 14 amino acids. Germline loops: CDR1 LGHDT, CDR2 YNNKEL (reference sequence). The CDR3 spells CASRALAGEETQYF. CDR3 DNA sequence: TGTGCCAGCAGGGCACTAGCTGGGGAAGAGACCCAGTACTTC.